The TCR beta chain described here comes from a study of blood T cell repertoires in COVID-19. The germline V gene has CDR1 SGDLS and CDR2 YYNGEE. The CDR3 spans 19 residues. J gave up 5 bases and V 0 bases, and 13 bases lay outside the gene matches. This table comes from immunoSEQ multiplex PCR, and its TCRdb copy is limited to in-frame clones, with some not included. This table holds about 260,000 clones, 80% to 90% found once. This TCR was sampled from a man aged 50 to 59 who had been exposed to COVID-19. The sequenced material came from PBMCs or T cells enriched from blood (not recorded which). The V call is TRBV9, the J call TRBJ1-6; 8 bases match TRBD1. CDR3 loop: CASSVGPGGRGVNNSPLHF. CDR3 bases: TGTGCCAGCAGCGTAGGTCCAGGGGGCAGAGGTGTAAATAATTCACCCCTCCACTTT.